This TCR beta chain was identified during a study of CD8+CD57+ T cells in acquired aplastic anemia. Study as a whole: On average, sorted CD4+ and CD8+ cells gave 3.2 ug of DNA.

The TCR beta profiling, which covered VDJ combination and CDR3 sequence, was carried out using genomic DNA as the template. TCRdb processed the reads anew with MiXCR; each CDR3 protein has one entry. Found here are 150,000 to 200,000 distinct CDR3 sequences, roughly 48% of them singletons; the top ten hold about 1.2%. This clonotype has at least ten counts. Sequenced patients had shown CD8+CD57+ cell expansion by flow cytometry. Each patient carried a diagnosis of severe acquired aplastic anemia. CDR1 and CDR2 (germline): SEHNR, FQNEAQ (reference sequence). The CDR3 is made up of 15 amino acids. With 5 bases clipped from V and 0 bases from J, the junction kept 4 bases outside the gene matches.

The sample was sorted CD4+, CD8+, or CD8+CD57+ T cells (not recorded which) from PBMCs. The V gene is TRBV7-9, the J gene TRBJ1-5, with TRBD1 matching 7 bases. The receptor was isolated from a human donor with aplastic anemia. In nucleotides, the CDR3 is TGTGCCAGCAGCAGGACAGGACATAGCAATCAGCCCCAGCATTTT. Amino acids: CASSRTGHSNQPQHF. Looking up the rest from reference TRBV7-9 and TRBJ1-5 gives the full variable domain: DTGVSQNPRHKITKRGQNVTFRCDPISEHNRLYWYRQTLGQGPEFLTYFQNEAQLEKSRLLSDRFSAERPKGSFSTLEIQRTEQGDSAMYLCASSRTGHSNQPQHFGDGTRLSIL.